A selection of T cell receptor beta chains follows, all from one sample in a study of blood T cell repertoires in COVID-19. TCRdb's copy holds only in-frame clones and misses some; the assay was immunoSEQ multiplex PCR. The sample shows about 140,000 clones, 80% to 90% of them seen only once. Sequenced input: peripheral blood. These receptors came from a man aged 55 to 69 with active or convalescent COVID-19. CDR3s include the opening cysteine and the closing phenylalanine or tryptophan. A D gene is named only where the DNA matches it firmly. Size is omitted from some rows. Given values are once, few, many or a class for expanded clones.

j_call,v_call,d_call,clone_size,cdr3_aa,cdr3_nt
TRBJ2-1,TRBV29-1,TRBD2,-,CSVDGGRSGGNNEQFF,TGCAGCGTTGACGGGGGACGTAGCGGGGGGAACAATGAGCAGTTCTTC
TRBJ2-1,TRBV11-3,TRBD2,-,CASSLGGGRRLGDEQFF,TGTGCCAGCAGCTTAGGCGGCGGGAGGAGGCTGGGGGATGAGCAGTTCTTC
TRBJ2-1,TRBV28,-,-,CASTPVEGSYNEQFF,TGTGCCAGCACCCCGGTGGAGGGATCGTACAATGAGCAGTTCTTC
TRBJ2-3,TRBV9,-,-,CASSASGGKDTQYF,TGTGCCAGCAGCGCCTCGGGGGGCAAGGATACGCAGTATTTT
TRBJ1-5,TRBV28,TRBD1,-,CASSRGGSQQPQHF,TGTGCCAGCAGCCGAGGGGGCTCACAACAGCCCCAGCATTTT
TRBJ2-5,TRBV6-5,TRBD1,-,CASSRHRDRRETQYF,TGTGCCAGCAGCCGACACCGGGACAGGCGAGAGACCCAGTACTTC
TRBJ2-2,TRBV5-1,-,-,CASSGERAATGELFF,TGCGCCAGCAGCGGGGAGAGGGCGGCCACCGGGGAGCTGTTTTTT
TRBJ2-7,TRBV11-3,-,-,CASSLGRPRSAGLVQYF,TGTGCCAGCAGCTTAGGCCGCCCTCGCTCGGCAGGTCTTGTGCAGTACTTC
TRBJ2-7,TRBV7-2,TRBD1,-,CASRPTGAGDEQYF,TGTGCCAGCAGGCCGACAGGGGCAGGGGACGAGCAGTACTTC
TRBJ2-7,TRBV2,TRBD1,-,CASQPPGQGAVEQYF,TGTGCCAGTCAACCTCCGGGACAGGGGGCAGTCGAGCAGTACTTC
TRBJ2-7,TRBV28,TRBD2,-,CASTSTSGSYEQYF,TGTGCCAGCACTTCAACTAGCGGGAGCTACGAGCAGTACTTC
TRBJ2-2,TRBV19,TRBD1,-,CASTGDRGPLKNTGELFF,TGTGCCAGTACGGGGGACAGGGGGCCCTTGAAGAACACCGGGGAGCTGTTTTTT
TRBJ2-3,TRBV7-9,-,-,CASSLIGSTDTQYF,TGTGCCAGCAGCTTAATCGGTTCCACAGATACGCAGTATTTT
TRBJ2-7,TRBV5-5,-,once,CASSLQGKAYEQYF,TGTGCCAGCAGCTTGCAGGGGAAAGCCTACGAGCAGTACTTC
TRBJ2-3,TRBV4-1,TRBD2,-,CASSQDRGGYGTDTQYF,TGCGCCAGCAGCCAAGATCGCGGGGGTTACGGCACAGATACGCAGTATTTT
TRBJ2-1,TRBV24-1,-,-,CATSGRPRVNEQFF,TGTGCCACCAGTGGACGCCCGAGGGTCAATGAGCAGTTCTTC
TRBJ2-1,TRBV5-1,TRBD2,few,CASSLVSLAGVLSSYNEQFF,TGCGCCAGCAGCTTGGTGAGCCTAGCGGGGGTCCTCAGCTCCTACAATGAGCAGTTCTTC
TRBJ2-7,TRBV11-2,TRBD2,-,CASSLVLAGAGEQYF,TGTGCCAGCAGCTTAGTCCTAGCGGGAGCAGGTGAGCAGTACTTC
TRBJ1-1,TRBV10-3,-,-,CAISDRVNTEAFF,TGTGCCATCAGTGACAGGGTGAACACTGAAGCTTTCTTT
TRBJ2-1,TRBV11-2,-,-,CASSLGGVASNPYNEQFF,TGTGCCAGCAGCTTAGGGGGGGTAGCTTCAAATCCCTACAATGAGCAGTTCTTC
TRBJ1-4,TRBV11-2,-,few,CASSLVWQGDEKLFF,TGTGCCAGCAGCTTAGTCTGGCAGGGTGATGAAAAACTGTTTTTT
TRBJ2-7,TRBV18,TRBD1,-,CASSPGTGGLYEQYF,TGTGCCAGCTCACCCGGGACAGGGGGCCTATACGAGCAGTACTTC
TRBJ1-1,TRBV5-1,-,few,CASKSQGIDTEAFF,TGCGCCAGCAAGTCCCAGGGCATAGACACTGAAGCTTTCTTT
TRBJ2-1,TRBV6-5,-,-,CASSSTSVNEQFF,TGTGCCAGCAGTTCGACTTCCGTGAATGAGCAGTTCTTC
TRBJ2-7,TRBV5-1,-,-,CASSYDKSYEQYF,TGCGCCAGCAGCTACGACAAGTCCTACGAGCAGTACTTC
TRBJ2-1,TRBV6-6,TRBD2,-,CASSRLSGTSGRESYNEQFF,TGTGCCAGCAGCCGTTTGTCCGGGACTAGCGGGAGGGAATCCTACAATGAGCAGTTCTTC
TRBJ2-7,TRBV6-5,-,-,CASSYSGRYYEQYF,TGTGCCAGCAGTTACTCGGGCCGTTACTACGAGCAGTACTTC
TRBJ2-2,TRBV9,-,-,CASSVARGNTGELFF,TGTGCCAGCAGCGTAGCTCGAGGAAACACCGGGGAGCTGTTTTTT
TRBJ1-1,TRBV11-2,-,-,CASSLQQGNTEAFF,TGTGCCAGCAGCCTCCAACAGGGGAACACTGAAGCTTTCTTT